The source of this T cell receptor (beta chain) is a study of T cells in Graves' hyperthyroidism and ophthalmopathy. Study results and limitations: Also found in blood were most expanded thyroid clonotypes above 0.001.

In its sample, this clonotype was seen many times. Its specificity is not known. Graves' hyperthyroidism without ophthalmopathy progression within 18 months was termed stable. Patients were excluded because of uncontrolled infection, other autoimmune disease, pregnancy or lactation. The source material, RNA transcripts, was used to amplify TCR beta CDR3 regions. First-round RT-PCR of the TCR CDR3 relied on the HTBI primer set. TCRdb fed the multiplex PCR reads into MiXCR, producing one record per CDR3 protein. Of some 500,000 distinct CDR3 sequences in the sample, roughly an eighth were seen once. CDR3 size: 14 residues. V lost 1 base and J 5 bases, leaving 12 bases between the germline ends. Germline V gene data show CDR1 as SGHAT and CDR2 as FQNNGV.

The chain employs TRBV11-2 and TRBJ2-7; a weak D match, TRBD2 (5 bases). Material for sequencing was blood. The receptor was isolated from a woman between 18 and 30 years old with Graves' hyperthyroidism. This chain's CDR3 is CASSLGGPGDEQYV. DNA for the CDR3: TGTGCCAGCAGCTTAGGAGGGCCCGGAGACGAGCAGTACGTC.